The 10 T cell receptor beta chains in this list originate from one sample, sequenced in a study of immune cell composition in non-small cell lung cancer. Assay used: immunoSEQ multiplex PCR; TCRdb lists only in-frame clones, some missing. The table lists 4,000 to 5,000 clones, about 72% of them singletons. The normal lung sample lay at least 3 cm, and maximally far, from the tumour. The sample comprised non-adjacent lung tissue. The receptors here all came from a human donor with non-small cell lung cancer.

The chain recombines TRBV6-1 with TRBJ1-5; tentatively, D is TRBD1 (5 bases). This CDR3 region has 15 residues. V was pared by 4 bases and J by 5 bases, with 15 bases between. Germline values: CDR1 MNHNS, CDR2 SASEGT. The CDR3 sequence: CASSVGTEQDQPQHF. The CDR3, as DNA: TGTGCCAGCAGTGTAGGGACTGAGCAGGATCAGCCCCAGCATTTT.

This chain joins TRBV7-9 and TRBJ2-3, with no clear D. The CDR3 runs to 15 residues. The ends were cut back, 5 bases at V and 8 bases at J, with 20 bases in the middle. Germline V gene data show CDR1 as SEHNR and CDR2 as FQNEAQ (reference sequence). CDR3 in DNA: TGTGCCAGCAGCCCCCGGAACTCTTCTAAGGGTACGCAGTATTTT. Translating gives CASSPRNSSKGTQYF.

The V gene is TRBV27, the J gene TRBJ1-5; D ambiguous. From germline, CDR1 is MNHEY and CDR2 SMNVEV (reference sequence). The V end lost 3 bases, the J end lost 1 base, and 7 bases lay between the germline ends. This CDR3 is built from 14 residues. In DNA, the CDR3 is TGTGCCAGCAGTTTTAGTCCCAGCAATCAGCCCCAGCATTTT. This sequence encodes CASSFSPSNQPQHF.

The chain is built from TRBV7-2 and TRBJ2-5, with D possibly matching TRBD1 (6 bases). With 9 bases removed from V and 5 bases from J, the gap between germline ends came to 19 bases. This CDR3 has 14 residues. Germline CDR1 and CDR2: SGHTA and FQGNSA. CDR3 protein: CASKRPGAWETQYF. The DNA for the CDR3 is TGTGCCAGTAAACGCCCAGGGGCGTGGGAGACCCAGTACTTC.

V and J are TRBV11-2 and TRBJ2-7, with D possibly matching TRBD2 (5 bases). The germline V and J ends were trimmed by 5 bases and 2 bases, with 16 bases remaining between them. This CDR3 comprises 15 residues. CDR1 and CDR2 (germline): SGHAT, FQNNGV. The CDR3 is CASSPRPGSPYEQYF. The CDR3 region has the DNA TGTGCCAGCAGCCCCCGTCCGGGATCCCCCTACGAGCAGTACTTC.

The rearrangement uses TRBV7-2 and TRBJ2-1; D perhaps matches TRBD1 (6 bases). This CDR3 region has 14 residues. In germline, CDR1 is SGHTA, CDR2 FQGNSA. Trimming took 4 bases from V and 7 from J, leaving 14 bases between them. The CDR3 region is CASSSVRGYNEQFF. The CDR3 nucleotides read TGTGCCAGCAGCTCGGTCAGGGGTTATAATGAGCAGTTCTTC. Looking up the rest from reference TRBV7-2 and TRBJ2-1 gives the full variable domain: GAGVSQSPSNKVTEKGKDVELRCDPISGHTALYWYRQSLGQGLEFLIYFQGNSAPDKSGLPSDRFSAERTGGSVSTLTIQRTQQEDSAVYLCASSSVRGYNEQFFGPGTRLTVL.

Here the CDR3 DNA reads TGTGCCAGCAGCTTGGAGCAGGGGGCAGTTGAAAAACTGTTTTTT. Translation gives CASSLEQGAVEKLFF. The chain has TRBV5-6 and TRBJ1-4, with TRBD1 matching over 8 bases. The germline V gene encodes CDR1 SGHDT and CDR2 YYEEEE. The CDR3 spans 15 residues. J lost 7 bases, V lost 0 bases, and 5 bases had no gene match.

This sequence joins TRBV11-3 and TRBJ1-1, with D unclear. The ends were cut back, 6 bases at V and 1 base at J, with 9 bases in the middle. The CDR3 runs 13 residues. Germline loops: CDR1 SGHNT, CDR2 YENEEA. This CDR3 is CASRDPRNTEAFF. The CDR3 nucleotides read TGTGCCAGCAGGGACCCGAGGAACACTGAAGCTTTCTTT.

This chain uses TRBV6-1 with TRBJ2-7, with D hard to call. Per the germline V gene, CDR1 is MNHNS and CDR2 is SASEGT. The CDR3 totals 14 residues. Trimming stripped 2 bases from V and 2 bases from J, with 10 bases between. The CDR3 loop is CASSEWSVTYEQYF. CDR3 bases: TGTGCCAGCAGTGAATGGTCCGTAACCTACGAGCAGTACTTC.

The chain employs TRBV5-8 and TRBJ2-1; 8 bases map to TRBD1. The CDR3 covers 15 residues. The germline V gene has CDR1 SGHTS and CDR2 YDEGEE. Trimming cost V 4 bases and J 1 base; bases outside gene matches: 4. CDR3 loop: CASSAGQGSYNEQFF. In DNA form, the CDR3 reads TGTGCCAGCAGCGCCGGACAGGGATCCTACAATGAGCAGTTCTTC.